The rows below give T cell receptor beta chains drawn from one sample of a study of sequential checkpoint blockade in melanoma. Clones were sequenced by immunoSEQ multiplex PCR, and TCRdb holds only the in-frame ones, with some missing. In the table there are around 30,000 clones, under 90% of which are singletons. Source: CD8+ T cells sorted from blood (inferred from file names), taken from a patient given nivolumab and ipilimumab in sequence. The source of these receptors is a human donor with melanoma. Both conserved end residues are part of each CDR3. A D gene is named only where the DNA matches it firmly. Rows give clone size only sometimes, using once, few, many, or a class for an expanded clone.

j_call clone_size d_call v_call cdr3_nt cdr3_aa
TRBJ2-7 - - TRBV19 TGTGCCAGTAGTACGACAGATACTACCTACGAGCAGTACTTC CASSTTDTTYEQYF
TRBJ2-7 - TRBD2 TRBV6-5 TGTGCCAGCAGTTACGGGCTAGCGGGATCCTACGAGCAGTACTTC CASSYGLAGSYEQYF
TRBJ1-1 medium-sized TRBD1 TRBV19 TGTGCCAGTAGCCAGGGGGCATGGAACACTGAAGCTTTCTTT CASSQGAWNTEAFF
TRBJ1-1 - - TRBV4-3 TGCGCCAGCAGCCCTCTATTTGGTGGGAACACTGAAGCTTTCTTT CASSPLFGGNTEAFF
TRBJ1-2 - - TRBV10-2 TGCGCCAGCAGTGAGTCTCTCTATGGCTACACCTTC CASSESLYGYTF
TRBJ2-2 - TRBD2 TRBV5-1 TGCGCCAGCAGCTTGGTGCTAGCGGCTCAAACCGGGGAGCTGTTTTTT CASSLVLAAQTGELFF
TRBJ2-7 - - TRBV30 TGTGCCTGGAGCCTTAGCTCCTACGAGCAGTACTTC CAWSLSSYEQYF
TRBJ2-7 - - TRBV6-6 TGTGCCAGCAGCGACCCACCCCAGGGAAGCATCGAGCAGTACTTC CASSDPPQGSIEQYF
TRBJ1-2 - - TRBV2 TGTGCCAGCAGTGAAGCGCGGGGGCCTGGCTACACCTTC CASSEARGPGYTF
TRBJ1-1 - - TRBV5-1 TGCGCCAGCAGCGAGTTCACAGGGCTTGAAGCTTTCTTT CASSEFTGLEAFF
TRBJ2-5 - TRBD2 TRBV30 TGTGCCTGGAATATAGCGGGGGGCCAAGAGACCCAGTACTTC CAWNIAGGQETQYF
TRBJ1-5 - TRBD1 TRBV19 TGTGCCAGTAGTATAGGGAGGGGGCGAAATCAGCCCCAGCATTTT CASSIGRGRNQPQHF
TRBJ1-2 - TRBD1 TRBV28 TGTGCCAGCAGTGGAACAGGGGGGGACTATGGCTACACCTTC CASSGTGGDYGYTF
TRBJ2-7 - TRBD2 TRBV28 TGTGCCAGCAGTTTTCCGGGAGGGCCGGCGTACGAGCAGTACTTC CASSFPGGPAYEQYF
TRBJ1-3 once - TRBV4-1 TGCGCCAGCAGCCAGGGGGGGTTAAGTCCCCCCATATATTTT CASSQGGLSPPIYF
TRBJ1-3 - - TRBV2 TGTGCCAGCAGTGCGTGGACAGTTGACTCTGGAAACACCATATATTTT CASSAWTVDSGNTIYF
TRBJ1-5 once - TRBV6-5 TGTGCCAGCAGTCCAAACGGGGGGCTGAATCAGCCCCAGCATTTT CASSPNGGLNQPQHF
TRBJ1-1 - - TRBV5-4 TGTGCCAGCAGCTTGGCCCGGGGGGCCACTGAAGCTTTCTTT CASSLARGATEAFF
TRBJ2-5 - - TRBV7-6 TGTGCCAGCAGCTCCGGGGAAGAGACCCAGTACTTC CASSSGEETQYF
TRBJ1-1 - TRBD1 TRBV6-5 TGTGCCAGCAGGGGACAGGGGCCATGGGCTTTCTTT CASRGQGPWAFF
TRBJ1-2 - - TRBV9 TGTGCCAGCAGTACGGGGGGGGGCAGCTATGGCTACACCTTC CASSTGGGSYGYTF
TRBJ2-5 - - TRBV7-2 TGTGCCAGCAGCTTTAACGGGAGAGGACAAGAGACCCAGTACTTC CASSFNGRGQETQYF
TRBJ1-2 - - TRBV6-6 TGTGCCAGCAGCCCCACACAGGGTTTACGAGGCTATGGCTACACCTTC CASSPTQGLRGYGYTF
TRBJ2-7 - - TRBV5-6 TGTGCCAGCAGCTTGGATTCGGGCTACGAGCAGTACTTC CASSLDSGYEQYF
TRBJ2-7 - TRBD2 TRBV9 TGTGCCAGCAGCGGGCGGGCTGGGGGGGACTACGAGCAGTACTTC CASSGRAGGDYEQYF
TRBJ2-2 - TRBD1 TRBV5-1 TGCGCCAGCAGCTGGGACCGGGACAGGGACTCTCGGAACACCGGGGAGCTGTTTTTT CASSWDRDRDSRNTGELFF
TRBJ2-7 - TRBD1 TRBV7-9 TGTGCCAGCAGCTCGAACCGGGACAGGGGGCACGAGCAGTACTTC CASSSNRDRGHEQYF
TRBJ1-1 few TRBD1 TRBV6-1 TGTGCCAGCAGCCATTCACAGGGGAGGAGGACTGAAGCTTTCTTT CASSHSQGRRTEAFF
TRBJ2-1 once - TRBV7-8 TGTGCCAGCAGCTTAGCCGGTGAGCAGTTCTTC CASSLAGEQFF
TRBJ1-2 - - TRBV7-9 TGTGCCAGCAGCTTAGCTGATCCTCCCCGGGGCTACACCTTC CASSLADPPRGYTF
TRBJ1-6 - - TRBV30 TGTGCCTGGAGTCTTGGGGGCCTATCACCCCTCCACTTT CAWSLGGLSPLHF
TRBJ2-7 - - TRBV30 TGTGCCTGGAGTGGTGCAGGCCCTAAGTCCTACGAGCAGTACTTC CAWSGAGPKSYEQYF
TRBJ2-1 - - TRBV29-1 TGCAGCGTTGGCTACGCCGGGACATTCGATGAGCAGTTCTTC CSVGYAGTFDEQFF
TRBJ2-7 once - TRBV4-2 TGTGCCAGCAGCCAGAGGTCCGGGTACGAGCAGTACTTC CASSQRSGYEQYF
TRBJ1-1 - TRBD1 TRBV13 TGTGCCAGCAGCTTAAGGTTCGGCAGGGGGCTCGTCACTGAAGCTTTCTTT CASSLRFGRGLVTEAFF
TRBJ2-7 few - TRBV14 TGTGCCAGCAGCCACAGTTCCTACGAGCAGTACTTC CASSHSSYEQYF
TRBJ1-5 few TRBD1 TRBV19 TGTGCCAGTAGTATCAGGGACAGCTATCAGCCCCAGCATTTT CASSIRDSYQPQHF
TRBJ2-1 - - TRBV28 TGTGCCAGCAGTTTAGAGCGGACGGTCTACAATGAGCAGTTCTTC CASSLERTVYNEQFF
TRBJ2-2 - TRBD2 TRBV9 TGTGCCAGCAGCTCGGGACTAGCTGGAGCCGGGGAGCTGTTTTTT CASSSGLAGAGELFF
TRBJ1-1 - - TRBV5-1 TGCGCCAGCAGCTTGGCGAGACATGGTCGCACTGAAGCTTTCTTT CASSLARHGRTEAFF
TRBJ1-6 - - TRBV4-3 TGCGCCAGCAGCCAAGGTGGAGATAATAATTCACCCCTCCACTTT CASSQGGDNNSPLHF
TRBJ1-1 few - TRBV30 TGTGCCTGGAGTGTTTTATCTGAAGCTTTCTTT CAWSVLSEAFF
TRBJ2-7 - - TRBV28 TGTGCCAGCAGTTTATTTGGTTGGGCAGGGAACGAGCAGTACTTC CASSLFGWAGNEQYF
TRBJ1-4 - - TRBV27 TGTGCCAGCAGTCTTACCGGGAGAGAAAAACTGTTTTTT CASSLTGREKLFF
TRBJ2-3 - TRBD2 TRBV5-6 TGTGCCAGCAGCCCGGGACTAGAGGGTGACACGCAGTATTTT CASSPGLEGDTQYF
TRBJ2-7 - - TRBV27 TGTGCCAGCAGTTTGGAGGGGACCTACGAGCAGTACTTC CASSLEGTYEQYF
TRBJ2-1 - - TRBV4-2 TGTGCCAGCAGCCCGTCCTCCTCGGGAGCGTACTACAATGAGCAGTTCTTC CASSPSSSGAYYNEQFF
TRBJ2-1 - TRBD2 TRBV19 TGTGCCAGTAGTGCCGACCTAGCGGGGTTATACAATGAGCAGTTCTTC CASSADLAGLYNEQFF
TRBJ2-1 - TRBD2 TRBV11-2 TGTGCCAGCAGCTTAGCAGCGGGGCCGTACAATGAGCAGTTCTTC CASSLAAGPYNEQFF
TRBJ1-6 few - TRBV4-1 TGCGCCAGCAGCCTTCCTACAATGGGGCGCTCACCCCTCCACTTT CASSLPTMGRSPLHF
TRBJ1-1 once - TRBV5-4 TGTGCCAGCAGCTTGGGGCCGAACACTGAAGCTTTCTTT CASSLGPNTEAFF
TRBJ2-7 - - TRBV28 TGTGCCAGCAGTTTACGCAGTTACGAGCAGTACTTC CASSLRSYEQYF
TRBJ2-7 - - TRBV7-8 TGTGCCAGCAGCTTAGCCGTTGGTTGGACAGCTCAAGCCTACGAGCAGTACTTC CASSLAVGWTAQAYEQYF
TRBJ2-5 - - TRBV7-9 TGTGCCAGCAGTTCATCACGCGAAATCCAAGAGACCCAGTACTTC CASSSSREIQETQYF
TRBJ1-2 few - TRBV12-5 TGTGCTAGTGGTTTCCAGGAAAACTATGGCTACACCTTC CASGFQENYGYTF